The source of this T cell receptor beta chain is a study of blood T cells in healthy people across ages. Findings and limits, study-wide: It was held that diversity estimates obtained from one million T cells represented underestimates.

Comment on this clonotype: Its antigen is not known.

Alongside a J-beta primer mix, a sample-barcoded 5' primer served in a second PCR lasting about 7 to 11 cycles. TCRdb ran MiXCR on the 5' RACE reads and lists one entry per CDR3 protein. This table holds roughly 800,000 distinct CDR3 sequences, 55% to 70% found once. In germline, CDR1 is SQVTM, CDR2 ANQGSEA. Trimming left V 4 bases short and J 0 bases short, with 5 bases between. This CDR3 has 12 residues. Sequences were obtained from blood. This TCR was sampled from a man aged 25 to 40 in good health. The chain combines TRBV29-1 with TRBJ2-3, with unresolved D. CDR3 amino acids: CSVGQSTDTQYF. The CDR3 nucleotides read TGCAGCGTTGGTCAGAGCACAGATACGCAGTATTTT.